Below, one TCR beta chain is given with its context. Its antigen is still unknown. This record comes from a study of T cell responses to AZD1222 COVID-19 vaccine. Study-wide findings and caveats: Reportedly, nearly half of unique spike TCRs recognized epitopes outside B.1.351/B.1.1.7 mutations. Donors, mostly white British, included more females; clonal diversity was possibly underestimated.

Clones were sequenced by immunoSEQ multiplex PCR, and TCRdb holds only the in-frame ones, with some missing. The table includes 150,000 or so clones, about 88% detected once. V was trimmed by 4 bases and J by 4 bases, leaving 13 bases between them. Per germline, CDR1 MNHEY and CDR2 SVGAGI. This CDR3 is built from 14 residues. The specimen comprised peripheral blood, sampled on day 0 of AZD1222 vaccination. The sequence derives from an adult in good health. The chain recombines TRBV6-5 with TRBJ1-2, with D hard to call. As DNA, the CDR3 is TGTGCCAGCAGTTCCGGACGGGGAGTCTATGGCTACACCTTC. Its translation is CASSSGRGVYGYTF.